This T cell receptor beta chain was retrieved from a study of T-cell memory formation after mild COVID-19. TCRdb analysed the 5' RACE reads with MiXCR anew, one entry per CDR3 protein. The data contain a few hundred thousand distinct CDR3 sequences, 21% of them singletons. The length of the CDR3 is 12 residues. Trimming took off 7 bases at V and 6 bases at J, with 13 bases between the two ends. Germline-derived CDR1 and CDR2 are SQVTM and ANQGSEA. The TCR originated in an adult woman who had mild COVID-19 (a few samples of this study predate the infection). Cell type and time point are not known. The chain recombines TRBV29-1 with TRBJ1-5; no clear D gene. Sequencing was done on a sample of PBMCs or a T cell subset sorted from them (not recorded which). CDR3 DNA: TGCAGCGCCGGAGCAGGAGGTCAGCCCCAGCATTTT. Amino acids: CSAGAGGQPQHF.